This T cell receptor (beta chain) was sequenced for a study of T-cell reconstitution after alpha-beta-depleted transplantation in children. At least ten counts were recorded for this clonotype. TCRbeta library preparation incorporated unique molecular identifiers. TCRdb itself ran the PCR reads through MiXCR, one entry per CDR3 protein. This table holds a few hundred thousand distinct CDR3 sequences, about a fifth found once. The TCR was taken from a human donor who donated a stem cell graft to a child with acute myeloid leukemia. The input for sequencing was PBMCs from the stem cell graft donor, taken from the stem cell graft.

This CDR3 reads CASSYSMTSGKYNEQFF. As DNA, the CDR3 is TGTGCCAGCAGTTACTCGATGACTAGCGGGAAATACAATGAGCAGTTCTTC. The chain joins TRBV6-2 or TRBV6-3 to TRBJ2-1, with TRBD2 matching over 11 bases. The V and J ends lost 0 bases and 4 bases, in that order; junction bases with no gene match: 5. Germline values: CDR1 MNHEY, CDR2 SVGEGT. This CDR3 is built from 17 residues.